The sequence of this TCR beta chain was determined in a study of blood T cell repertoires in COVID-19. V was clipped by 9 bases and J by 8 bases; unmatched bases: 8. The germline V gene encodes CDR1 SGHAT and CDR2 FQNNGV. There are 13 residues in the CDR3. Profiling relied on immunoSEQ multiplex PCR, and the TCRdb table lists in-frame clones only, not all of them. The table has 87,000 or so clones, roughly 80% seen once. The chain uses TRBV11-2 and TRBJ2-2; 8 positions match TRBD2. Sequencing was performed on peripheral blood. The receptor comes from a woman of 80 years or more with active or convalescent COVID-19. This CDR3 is CASRAGVGGELFF. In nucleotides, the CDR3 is TGTGCCAGTCGAGCGGGAGTAGGGGGGGAGCTGTTTTTT.